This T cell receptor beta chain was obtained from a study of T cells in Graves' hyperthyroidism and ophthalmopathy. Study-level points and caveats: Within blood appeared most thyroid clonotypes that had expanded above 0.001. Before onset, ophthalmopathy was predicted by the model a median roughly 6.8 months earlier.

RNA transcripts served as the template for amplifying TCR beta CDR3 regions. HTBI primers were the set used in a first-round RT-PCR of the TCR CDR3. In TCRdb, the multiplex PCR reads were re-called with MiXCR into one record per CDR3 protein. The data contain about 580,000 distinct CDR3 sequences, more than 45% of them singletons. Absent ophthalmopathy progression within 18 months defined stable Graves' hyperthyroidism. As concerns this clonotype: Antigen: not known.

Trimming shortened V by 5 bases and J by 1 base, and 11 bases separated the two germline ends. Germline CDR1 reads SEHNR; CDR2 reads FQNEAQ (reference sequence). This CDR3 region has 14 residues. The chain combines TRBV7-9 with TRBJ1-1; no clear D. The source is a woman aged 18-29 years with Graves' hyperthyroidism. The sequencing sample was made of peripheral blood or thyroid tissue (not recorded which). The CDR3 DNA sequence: TGTGCCAGCAGCGACGCCGGAGCGAACACTGAAGCTTTCTTT. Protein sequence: CASSDAGANTEAFF.